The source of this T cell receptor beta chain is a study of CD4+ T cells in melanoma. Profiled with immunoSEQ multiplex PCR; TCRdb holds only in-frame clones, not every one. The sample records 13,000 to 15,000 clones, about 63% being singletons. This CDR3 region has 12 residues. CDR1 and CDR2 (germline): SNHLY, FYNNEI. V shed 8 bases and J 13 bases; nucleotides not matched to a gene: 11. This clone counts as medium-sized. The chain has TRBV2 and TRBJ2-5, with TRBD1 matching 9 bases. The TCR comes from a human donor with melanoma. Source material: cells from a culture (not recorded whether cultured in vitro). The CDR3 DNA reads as TGTGCCAGCTTAGGGACAGGGTCAACTCTGTACTTC. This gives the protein CASLGTGSTLYF.